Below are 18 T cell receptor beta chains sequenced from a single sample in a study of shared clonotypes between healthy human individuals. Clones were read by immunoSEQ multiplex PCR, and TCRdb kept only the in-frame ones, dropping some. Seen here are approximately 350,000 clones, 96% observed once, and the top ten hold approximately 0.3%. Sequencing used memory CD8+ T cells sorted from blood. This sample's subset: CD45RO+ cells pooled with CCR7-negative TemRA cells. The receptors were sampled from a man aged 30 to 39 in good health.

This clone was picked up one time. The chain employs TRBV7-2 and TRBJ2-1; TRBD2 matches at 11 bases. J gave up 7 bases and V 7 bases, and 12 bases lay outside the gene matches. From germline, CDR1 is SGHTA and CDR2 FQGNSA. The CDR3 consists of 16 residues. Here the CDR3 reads CASNWRRTSGRNEQFF. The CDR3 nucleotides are TGTGCCAGCAACTGGCGTCGGACTAGCGGGCGAAATGAGCAGTTCTTC.

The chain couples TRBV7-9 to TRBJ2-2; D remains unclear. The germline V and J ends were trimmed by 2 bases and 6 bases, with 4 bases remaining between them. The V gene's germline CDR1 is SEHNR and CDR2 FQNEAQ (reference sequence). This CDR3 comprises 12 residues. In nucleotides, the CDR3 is TGTGCCAGCAGCTTACGGGCCGGGGAGCTGTTTTTT. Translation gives CASSLRAGELFF.

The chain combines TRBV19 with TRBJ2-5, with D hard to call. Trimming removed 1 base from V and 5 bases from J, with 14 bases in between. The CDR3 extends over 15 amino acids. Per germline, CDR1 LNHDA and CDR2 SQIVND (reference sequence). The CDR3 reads CASSIAFSSEETQYF. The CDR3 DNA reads TGTGCCAGTAGTATAGCCTTCTCCTCAGAGGAGACCCAGTACTTC.

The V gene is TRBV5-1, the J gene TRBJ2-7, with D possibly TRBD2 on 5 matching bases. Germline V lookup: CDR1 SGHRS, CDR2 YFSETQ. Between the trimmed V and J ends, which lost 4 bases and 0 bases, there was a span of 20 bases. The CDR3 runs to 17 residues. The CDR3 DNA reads TGCGCCAGCAGCCCAGGTTCACTTAGCGCATACTCCTACGAGCAGTACTTC. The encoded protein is CASSPGSLSAYSYEQYF.

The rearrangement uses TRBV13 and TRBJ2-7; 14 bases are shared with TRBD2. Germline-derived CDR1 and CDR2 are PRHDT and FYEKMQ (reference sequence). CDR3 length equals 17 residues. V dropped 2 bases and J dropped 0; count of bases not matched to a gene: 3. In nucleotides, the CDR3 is TGTGCCAGCAGCTTACTAGGGACTAGCGGGGGCTCCTACGAGCAGTACTTC. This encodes CASSLLGTSGGSYEQYF. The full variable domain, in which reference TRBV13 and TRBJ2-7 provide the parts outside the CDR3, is AAGVIQSPRHLIKEKRETATLKCYPIPRHDTVYWYQQGPGQDPQFLISFYEKMQSDKGSIPDRFSAQQFSDYHSELNMSSLELGDSALYFCASSLLGTSGGSYEQYFGPGTRLTVT.

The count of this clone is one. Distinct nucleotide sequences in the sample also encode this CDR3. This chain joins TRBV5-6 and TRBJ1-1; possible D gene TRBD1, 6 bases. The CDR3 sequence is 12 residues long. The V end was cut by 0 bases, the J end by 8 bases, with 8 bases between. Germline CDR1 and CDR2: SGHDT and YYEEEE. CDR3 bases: TGTGCCAGCAGCTTGGAAAGGGGGGAAGCTTTCTTT. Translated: CASSLERGEAFF.

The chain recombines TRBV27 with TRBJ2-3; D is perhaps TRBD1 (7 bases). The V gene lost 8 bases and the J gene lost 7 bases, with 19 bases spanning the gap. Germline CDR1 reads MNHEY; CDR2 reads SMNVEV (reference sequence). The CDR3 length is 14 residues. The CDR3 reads CASPRGVGQYTQYF. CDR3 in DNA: TGTGCCAGCCCCAGGGGGGTGGGACAATATACGCAGTATTTT.

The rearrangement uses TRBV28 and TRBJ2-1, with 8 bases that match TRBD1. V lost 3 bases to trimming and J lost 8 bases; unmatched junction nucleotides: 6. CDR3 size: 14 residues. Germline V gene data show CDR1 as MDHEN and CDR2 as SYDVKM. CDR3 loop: CASSLWQGADEQFF. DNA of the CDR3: TGTGCCAGCAGTTTGTGGCAGGGGGCAGATGAGCAGTTCTTC.

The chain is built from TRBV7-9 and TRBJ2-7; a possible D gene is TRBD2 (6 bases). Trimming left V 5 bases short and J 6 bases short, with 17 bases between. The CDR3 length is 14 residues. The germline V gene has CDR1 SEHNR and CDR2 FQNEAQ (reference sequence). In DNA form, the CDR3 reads TGTGCCAGCAGCCTGACGGGACTCGCCTTCGAGCAGTACTTC. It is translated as CASSLTGLAFEQYF.

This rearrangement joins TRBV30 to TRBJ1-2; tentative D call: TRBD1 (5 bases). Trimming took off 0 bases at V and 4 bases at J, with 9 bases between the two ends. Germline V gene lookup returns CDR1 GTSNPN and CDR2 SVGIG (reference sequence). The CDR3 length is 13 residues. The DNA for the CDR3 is TGTGCCTGGAGTGTACAAACAGGCTATGGCTACACCTTC. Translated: CAWSVQTGYGYTF.

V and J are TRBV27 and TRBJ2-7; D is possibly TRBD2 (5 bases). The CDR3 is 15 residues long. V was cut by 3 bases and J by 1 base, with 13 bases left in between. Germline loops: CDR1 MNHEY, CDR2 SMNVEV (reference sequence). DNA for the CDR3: TGTGCCAGCAGTTTTAAAGGACTTGGGTCCTACGAGCAGTACTTC. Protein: CASSFKGLGSYEQYF.

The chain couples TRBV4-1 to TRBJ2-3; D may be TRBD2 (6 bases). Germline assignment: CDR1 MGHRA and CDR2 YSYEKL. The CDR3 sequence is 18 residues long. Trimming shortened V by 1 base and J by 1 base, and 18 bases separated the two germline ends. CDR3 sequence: CASSQVLSGGIRTDTQYF. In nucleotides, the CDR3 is TGCGCCAGCAGCCAAGTCTTGTCTGGCGGGATTCGCACAGATACGCAGTATTTT.

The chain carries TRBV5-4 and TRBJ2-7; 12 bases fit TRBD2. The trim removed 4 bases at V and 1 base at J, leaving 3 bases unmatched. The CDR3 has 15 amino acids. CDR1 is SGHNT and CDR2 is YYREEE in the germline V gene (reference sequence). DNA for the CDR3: TGTGCCAGCAGCACCGGACTAGCGGGATCCTACGAGCAGTACTTC. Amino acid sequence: CASSTGLAGSYEQYF.

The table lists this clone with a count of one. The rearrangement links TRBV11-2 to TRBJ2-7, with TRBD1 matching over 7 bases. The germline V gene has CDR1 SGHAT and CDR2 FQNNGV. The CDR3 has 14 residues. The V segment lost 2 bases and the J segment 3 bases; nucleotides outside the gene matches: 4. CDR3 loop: CASSLRDRDYEQYF. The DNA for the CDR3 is TGTGCCAGCAGCTTAAGAGACAGGGACTACGAGCAGTACTTC.

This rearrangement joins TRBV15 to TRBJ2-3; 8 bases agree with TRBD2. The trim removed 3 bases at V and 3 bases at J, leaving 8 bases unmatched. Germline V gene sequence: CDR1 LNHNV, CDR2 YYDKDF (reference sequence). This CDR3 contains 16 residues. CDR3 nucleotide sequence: TGTGCCACCAGCAGCGACATAGCGGGACGGACAGATACGCAGTATTTT. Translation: CATSSDIAGRTDTQYF.

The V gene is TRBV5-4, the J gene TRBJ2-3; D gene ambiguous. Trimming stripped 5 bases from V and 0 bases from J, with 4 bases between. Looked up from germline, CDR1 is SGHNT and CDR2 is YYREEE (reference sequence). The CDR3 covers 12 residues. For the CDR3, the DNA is TGTGCCAGCAGAAATAGCACAGATACGCAGTATTTT. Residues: CASRNSTDTQYF.

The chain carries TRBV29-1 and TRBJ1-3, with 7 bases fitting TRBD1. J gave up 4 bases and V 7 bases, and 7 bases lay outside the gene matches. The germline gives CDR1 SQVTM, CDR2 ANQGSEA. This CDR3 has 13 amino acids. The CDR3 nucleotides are TGCAGCGGATCACAGGGGAGGGGAAACACCATATATTTT. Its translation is CSGSQGRGNTIYF.

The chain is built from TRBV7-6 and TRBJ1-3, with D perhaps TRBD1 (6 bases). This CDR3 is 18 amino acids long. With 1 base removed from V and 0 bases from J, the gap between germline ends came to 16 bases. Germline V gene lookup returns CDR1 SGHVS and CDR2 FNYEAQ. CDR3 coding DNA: TGTGCCAGCAGCTTAGGGGGGGCAGACAGATTCTCTGGAAACACCATATATTTT. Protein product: CASSLGGADRFSGNTIYF.